These 23 T cell receptor beta chains were sequenced from one sample in a study of OX40 agonist ivuxolimab in advanced cancers. The table came from immunoSEQ multiplex PCR; TCRdb's copy has only in-frame clones and leaves some out. The sample contains under 25,000 clones, 65% to 90% of which appear only once. Specimen: CD4+ or CD8+ T cells sorted from blood, collected in a trial of the OX40 agonist ivuxolimab. These receptors were collected from an adult with an advanced solid tumor such as melanoma, head and neck, liver or kidney cancer.

CDR3 loop: CASSSGLAGYTDTQYF. The CDR3 DNA sequence: TGTGCCAGCAGCTCGGGACTAGCGGGCTACACAGATACGCAGTATTTT. V is TRBV7-8 and J is TRBJ2-3; 12 nucleotides agree with TRBD2. Trimming at V came to 4 bases and at J to 2 bases, leaving 4 bases not matched to a gene. From germline, CDR1 is SGHVS and CDR2 FQNEAQ. This CDR3 has 16 amino acids.

This chain uses TRBV14 with TRBJ1-3; tentative D call: TRBD1 (6 bases). The germline V gene encodes CDR1 SGHDN and CDR2 FVKESK. The V and J ends lost 2 bases and 2 bases respectively, with 19 bases between them. CDR3 size: 18 residues. The DNA of the CDR3 is TGTGCCAGCAGCCAACGGGGGCCTATGGCAGCTCCTGGAAACACCATATATTTT. It specifies CASSQRGPMAAPGNTIYF.

The CDR3 is CASSRPGQANYGYTF. The CDR3 DNA reads TGTGCCAGCAGCCGACCCGGACAGGCTAACTATGGCTACACCTTC. The gene calls are TRBV6-6 and TRBJ1-2, with 7 bases lining up with TRBD1. The ends lost 6 bases at V and 0 bases at J; junction bases unmatched: 7. Germline lookup yields CDR1 MNHNY and CDR2 SVGAGI (reference sequence). This CDR3 region has 15 residues.

This clone came up a few times. The rearrangement joins TRBV5-6 to TRBJ1-5; D unclear. V dropped 1 base and J dropped 4 bases, with 9 bases sitting between them. This CDR3 has 14 amino acids. Germline assignment: CDR1 SGHDT and CDR2 YYEEEE. The CDR3 here is CASSLRGGNQPQHF. The CDR3 DNA reads TGTGCCAGCAGCTTGCGGGGAGGGAATCAGCCCCAGCATTTT.

J is TRBJ1-2 and V is TRBV11-2; perhaps TRBD1 as D (5 bases). The CDR3 spans 14 residues. Germline V gene data show CDR1 as SGHAT and CDR2 as FQNNGV. The V end was cut by 5 bases, the J end by 0 bases, with 10 bases between. The DNA for the CDR3 is TGTGCCAGCAGCCCCGGGACCCCTAACTATGGCTACACCTTC. It translates to CASSPGTPNYGYTF.

The V gene is TRBV19, the J gene TRBJ1-5; TRBD1 agrees at 7 bases. Losses at the gene ends were 7 bases for V and 6 bases for J; bases not matched to a gene: 6. CDR1 is LNHDA, CDR2 SQIVND, per germline (reference sequence). This CDR3 is 13 amino acids long. The CDR3 bases are TGTGCCAGTAATGACAGGGAGGTTCAGCCCCAGCATTTT. It translates to CASNDREVQPQHF.

In its sample, this clone was seen a few times. The CDR3 nucleotides are TGTGCCAGCCGGGAGACAGAGAACACTGAAGCTTTCTTT. It specifies CASRETENTEAFF. The V call is TRBV5-6, the J call TRBJ1-1; possible D gene TRBD1, 5 bases. This CDR3 is 13 amino acids long. Trimming stripped 7 bases from V and 1 base from J, with 11 bases between. CDR1 SGHDT and CDR2 YYEEEE come from the germline V gene. Based on the CDR3 plus reference TRBV5-6 and TRBJ1-1, the full variable domain is DAGVTQSPTHLIKTRGQQVTLRCSPKSGHDTVSWYQQALGQGPQFIFQYYEEEERQRGNFPDRFSGHQFPNYSSELNVNALLLGDSALYLCASRETENTEAFFGQGTRLTVV.

This chain uses TRBV10-1 with TRBJ2-4, with 12 bases that match TRBD2. J gave up 7 bases and V 2 bases, and 15 bases lay outside the gene matches. Germline values: CDR1 WNHNN, CDR2 SYGVQD (reference sequence). The CDR3 length is 19 residues. For the CDR3, the DNA is TGCGCCAGCAGTGAGAACGGTCCCCGGGTGCTAGCGGGAGGGAACATTCAGTACTTC. This encodes CASSENGPRVLAGGNIQYF.

The V call is TRBV5-1, the J call TRBJ2-1; 7 bases are shared with TRBD2. The CDR3 consists of 13 residues. Germline V lookup: CDR1 SGHRS, CDR2 YFSETQ. With V trimmed by 2 bases and J by 7 bases, 3 bases remained unmatched. Written as DNA, the CDR3 is TGCGCCAGCAGCTTCCCTAGCGGAAATGAGCAGTTCTTC. Protein product: CASSFPSGNEQFF.

The V call is TRBV7-9, the J call TRBJ1-4, with a tentative D call TRBD1 (5 bases). The germline V gene has CDR1 SEHNR and CDR2 FQNEAQ (reference sequence). The CDR3 is 15 amino acids. V lost 0 bases and J 0 bases, leaving 5 bases between the germline ends. The chain's CDR3 is CASSLAGATNEKLFF. The CDR3 region has the DNA TGTGCCAGCAGCTTAGCGGGGGCAACTAATGAAAAACTGTTTTTT.

This chain connects TRBV9 to TRBJ2-1; D is tentatively TRBD1 or TRBD2 (5 bases each). The CDR3 has 14 residues. Germline loops: CDR1 SGDLS, CDR2 YYNGEE. Trimming took off 0 bases at V and 4 bases at J, with 8 bases between the two ends. CDR3 sequence (DNA): TGTGCCAGCAGCGTAGATGGGGGTTACAATGAGCAGTTCTTC. Its translation is CASSVDGGYNEQFF.

This chain uses TRBV18 with TRBJ1-1; D perhaps matches TRBD1 (5 bases). CDR3 size: 14 residues. Germline V CDR1 and CDR2: KGHSH, LQKENI. The V end lost 3 bases, the J end lost 4 bases, and 12 bases lay between the germline ends. As DNA, the CDR3 is TGTGCCAGCTCACCCCTGGGGGGAACCACTGAAGCTTTCTTT. Protein sequence: CASSPLGGTTEAFF.

This chain links TRBV14 with TRBJ2-7, with 11 bases matching TRBD2. The CDR3 is made up of 16 amino acids. Germline V gene sequence: CDR1 SGHDN, CDR2 FVKESK. Losses at the gene ends were 4 bases for V and 2 bases for J; bases not matched to a gene: 7. CDR3 sequence reads: CASSRTGTSGTYEQYF. The DNA for the CDR3 is TGTGCCAGCAGCCGGACCGGGACTAGCGGAACCTACGAGCAGTACTTC.

The V call is TRBV5-1, the J call TRBJ1-6; unclear D gene. Germline V gene sequence: CDR1 SGHRS, CDR2 YFSETQ. V was cut by 2 bases and J by 7 bases, with 7 bases left in between. The CDR3 has 13 residues. The CDR3 bases are TGCGCCAGCAGCTTTACGAGGAATTCACCCCTCCACTTT. Translating it yields CASSFTRNSPLHF.

CDR3 in amino acids: CAREEDSLAYGYTF. The CDR3 DNA follows: TGTGCCAGGGAAGAGGACAGCCTAGCTTATGGCTACACCTTC. This rearrangement joins TRBV2 to TRBJ1-2; a weak D match, TRBD1 (6 bases). Trimming stripped 9 bases from V and 5 bases from J, with 19 bases between. The CDR3 is 14 amino acids. Germline lookup yields CDR1 SNHLY and CDR2 FYNNEI.

This clone was seen a few times. The gene calls are TRBV7-3 and TRBJ2-1; 8 bases align to TRBD2. The CDR3 loop spans 15 amino acids. Germline V lookup: CDR1 SGHTA, CDR2 FQGTGA. The V and J ends lost 2 bases and 0 bases, in that order; junction bases with no gene match: 0. This CDR3 is CASSLGTSSYNEQFF. The CDR3 region has the DNA TGTGCCAGCAGCTTAGGGACTAGCTCCTACAATGAGCAGTTCTTC.

The chain employs TRBV5-1 and TRBJ2-7; TRBD2 matches at 7 bases. There are 15 residues in the CDR3. The germline V gene encodes CDR1 SGHRS and CDR2 YFSETQ. V shed 5 bases and J 0 bases; nucleotides not matched to a gene: 8. The CDR3, as DNA: TGCGCCAGCAGTATCTCTAGCGGACGCTCCTACGAGCAGTACTTC. It is translated as CASSISSGRSYEQYF.

CDR3 region: CASSLGTGRTDTQYF. CDR3 coding DNA: TGTGCCAGCAGCTTAGGTACGGGCCGCACAGATACGCAGTATTTT. This chain joins TRBV11-3 and TRBJ2-3; no clear D. Trimming removed 1 base from V and 1 base from J, with 9 bases in between. The germline V gene has CDR1 SGHNT and CDR2 YENEEA. CDR3 length: 15 amino acids.

The chain employs TRBV4-1 and TRBJ2-7; 10 bases map to TRBD2. This CDR3 has 18 amino acids. In germline, CDR1 is MGHRA, CDR2 YSYEKL. Trimming at V came to 4 bases and at J to 6 bases, leaving 18 bases not matched to a gene. This CDR3 is CASSRSGPSGSSQGEQYF. In nucleotides, the CDR3 is TGCGCCAGCAGCCGCTCAGGGCCTAGCGGGAGTTCCCAGGGCGAGCAGTACTTC.

The chain combines TRBV2 with TRBJ2-2, with 9 bases identical to TRBD1. CDR3 length equals 15 residues. V shed 5 bases, J shed 1 base, and the junction held 2 bases outside the gene matches. Germline V gene sequence: CDR1 SNHLY, CDR2 FYNNEI. CDR3 loop: CASSRQGVNTGELFF. The DNA of the CDR3 is TGTGCCAGCAGTCGACAGGGGGTGAACACCGGGGAGCTGTTTTTT.

The chain couples TRBV19 to TRBJ2-2; 10 nucleotides match TRBD1. There are 17 residues in the CDR3. The ends lost 2 bases at V and 7 bases at J; junction bases unmatched: 10. CDR1 and CDR2 from the germline V gene are LNHDA and SQIVND (reference sequence). The CDR3 sequence is CASSIRGDRGYSGELFF. DNA of the CDR3: TGTGCCAGTAGTATAAGGGGGGACAGGGGCTATAGCGGGGAGCTGTTTTTT.

This chain links TRBV13 with TRBJ1-4, with a tentative D call TRBD1 (5 bases). Trimming took 3 bases from V and 8 from J, leaving 13 bases between them. The CDR3 runs to 14 residues. Germline values: CDR1 PRHDT, CDR2 FYEKMQ (reference sequence). This chain's CDR3 is CASSFQGVGEKLFF. DNA for the CDR3: TGTGCCAGCAGCTTTCAGGGAGTCGGGGAAAAACTGTTTTTT.

The chain's CDR3 is CASSFAGANVLTF. The DNA for the CDR3 is TGTGCCAGCAGCTTTGCGGGGGCCAACGTCCTGACTTTC. This chain uses TRBV11-2 with TRBJ2-6; D not resolved. The CDR3 totals 13 residues. Trimming stripped 3 bases from V and 4 bases from J, with 4 bases between. Germline CDR1 and CDR2: SGHAT and FQNNGV.